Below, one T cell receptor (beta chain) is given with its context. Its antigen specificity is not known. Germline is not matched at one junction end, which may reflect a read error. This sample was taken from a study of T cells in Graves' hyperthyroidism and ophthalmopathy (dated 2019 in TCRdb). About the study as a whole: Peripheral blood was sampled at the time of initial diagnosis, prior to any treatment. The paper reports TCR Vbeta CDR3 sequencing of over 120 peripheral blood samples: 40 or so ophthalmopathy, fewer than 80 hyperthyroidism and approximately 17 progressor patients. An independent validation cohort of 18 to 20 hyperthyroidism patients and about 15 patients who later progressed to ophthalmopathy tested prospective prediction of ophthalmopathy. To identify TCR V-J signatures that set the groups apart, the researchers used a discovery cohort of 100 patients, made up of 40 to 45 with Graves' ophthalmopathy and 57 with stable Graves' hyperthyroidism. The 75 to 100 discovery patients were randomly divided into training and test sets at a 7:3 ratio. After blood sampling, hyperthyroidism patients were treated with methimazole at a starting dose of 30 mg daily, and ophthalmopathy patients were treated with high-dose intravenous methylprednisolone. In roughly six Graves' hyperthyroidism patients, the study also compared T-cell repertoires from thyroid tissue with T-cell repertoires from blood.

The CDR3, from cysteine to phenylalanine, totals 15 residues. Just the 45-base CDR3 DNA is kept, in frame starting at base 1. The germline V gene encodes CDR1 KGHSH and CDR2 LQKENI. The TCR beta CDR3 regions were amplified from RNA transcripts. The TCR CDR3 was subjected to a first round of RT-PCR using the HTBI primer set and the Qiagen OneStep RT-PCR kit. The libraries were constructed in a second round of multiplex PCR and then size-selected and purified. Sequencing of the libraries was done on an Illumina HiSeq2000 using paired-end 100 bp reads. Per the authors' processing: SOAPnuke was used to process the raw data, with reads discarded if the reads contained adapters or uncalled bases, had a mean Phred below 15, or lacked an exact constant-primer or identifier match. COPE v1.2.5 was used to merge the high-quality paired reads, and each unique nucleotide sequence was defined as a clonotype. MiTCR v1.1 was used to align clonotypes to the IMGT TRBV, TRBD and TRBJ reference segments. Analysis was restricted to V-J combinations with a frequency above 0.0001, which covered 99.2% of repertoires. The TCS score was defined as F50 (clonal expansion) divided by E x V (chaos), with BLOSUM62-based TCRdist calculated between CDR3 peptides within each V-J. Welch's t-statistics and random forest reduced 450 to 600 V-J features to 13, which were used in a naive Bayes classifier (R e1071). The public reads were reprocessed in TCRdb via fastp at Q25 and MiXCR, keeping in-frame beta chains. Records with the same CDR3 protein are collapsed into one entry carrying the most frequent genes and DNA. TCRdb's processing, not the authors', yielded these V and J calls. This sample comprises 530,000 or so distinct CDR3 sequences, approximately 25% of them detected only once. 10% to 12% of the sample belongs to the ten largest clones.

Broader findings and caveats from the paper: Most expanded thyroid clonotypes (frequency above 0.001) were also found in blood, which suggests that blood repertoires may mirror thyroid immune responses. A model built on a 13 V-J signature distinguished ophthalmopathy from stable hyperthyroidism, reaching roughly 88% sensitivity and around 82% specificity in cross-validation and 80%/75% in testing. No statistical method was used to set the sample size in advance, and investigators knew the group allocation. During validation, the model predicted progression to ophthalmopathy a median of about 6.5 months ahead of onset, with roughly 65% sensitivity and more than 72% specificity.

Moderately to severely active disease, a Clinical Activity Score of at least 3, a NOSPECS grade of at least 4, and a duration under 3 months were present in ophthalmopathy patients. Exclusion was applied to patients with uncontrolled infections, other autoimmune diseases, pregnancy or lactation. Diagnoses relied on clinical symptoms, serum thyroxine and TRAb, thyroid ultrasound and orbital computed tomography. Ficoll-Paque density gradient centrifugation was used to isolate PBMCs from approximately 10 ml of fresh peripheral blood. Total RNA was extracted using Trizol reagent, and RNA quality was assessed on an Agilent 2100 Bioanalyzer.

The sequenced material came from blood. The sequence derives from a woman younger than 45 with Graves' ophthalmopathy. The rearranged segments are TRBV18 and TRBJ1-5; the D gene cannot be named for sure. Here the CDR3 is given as CASSLWTDSKQPQHF. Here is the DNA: TGTGCCAGCTCACTATGGACCGATAGCAAACAGCCCCAGCATTTT.